These T cell receptor beta chains were read from a single sample in a study of T cells in localized non-small cell lung cancer. The data were produced by immunoSEQ multiplex PCR, yet TCRdb's version contains in-frame clones alone and is incomplete. The sample consists of roughly 2,300 clones, around 33% of them appearing once. The sample was normal lung tissue next to the tumor, taken before any cancer treatment. These receptor sequences come from a male donor aged 60 or older with stage I lung adenocarcinoma. The CDR3 runs from the conserved cysteine through the conserved F or W. Fields, in order: V gene, D gene, CDR3 length, J gene, clone size, CDR3 DNA, CDR3 protein. A D gene is named only where the DNA matches it firmly. Some rows have no size entry. The others give once, few or many, or a class for an expanded clone.

TRBV14,TRBD2,16,TRBJ2-2,-,TGTGCCAGCAGCCAACTGACTAGCGGGGATACCGGGGAGCTGTTTTTT,CASSQLTSGDTGELFF
TRBV5-1,-,14,TRBJ1-2,medium-sized,TGCGCCAGCAGCACTAAACAGGGCAACTATGGCTACACCTTC,CASSTKQGNYGYTF
TRBV14,-,17,TRBJ1-2,-,TGTGCCAGCAGCCAAGAGGGAAGGGGGGCTCGGGGCTATGGCTACACCTTC,CASSQEGRGARGYGYTF
TRBV11-3,-,14,TRBJ2-1,medium-sized,TGTGCCAGCAGCTCGAACGCCGCTCCCAATGAGCAGTTCTTC,CASSSNAAPNEQFF
TRBV11-3,TRBD1,15,TRBJ1-1,-,TGTGCCAACAGCCGCCGACAGGGACCGAACACTGAAGCTTTCTTT,CANSRRQGPNTEAFF
TRBV28,-,13,TRBJ2-1,few,TGTGCCAGCAGTTTAACCAGGGACAATGAGCAGTTCTTC,CASSLTRDNEQFF
TRBV18,-,16,TRBJ1-6,-,TGTGCCAGCTCATCATACCCCCTCATACAGAATTCACCCCTCCACTTT,CASSSYPLIQNSPLHF
TRBV6-4,TRBD2,16,TRBJ2-4,-,TGTGCCAGCAGCCTCAAACCGGGACTAGGGTCGAACATTCAGTACTTC,CASSLKPGLGSNIQYF
TRBV6-8,-,16,TRBJ2-1,-,TGTGCCAGCAGTCCTCTCGACGACCTCCTCTACAATGAGCAGTTCTTC,CASSPLDDLLYNEQFF
TRBV19,-,12,TRBJ1-2,-,TGTGCCAGTAGACCTGGGAGGGACGGCTACACCTTC,CASRPGRDGYTF
TRBV19,-,16,TRBJ2-1,-,TGTGCCAGTAGTATAGGACTTGGGACGGCGGGCAATGAGCAGTTCTTC,CASSIGLGTAGNEQFF
TRBV2,-,13,TRBJ2-3,few,TGTGCCAGCAACAGCCTATGGGGGGATACGCAGTATTTT,CASNSLWGDTQYF
TRBV6-8,-,14,TRBJ1-1,-,TGTGCCAGCAGTTACTCGAACATGAACACTGAAGCTTTCTTT,CASSYSNMNTEAFF
TRBV9,TRBD1,18,TRBJ2-6,many,TGTGCCAGCAGTCTAGGAGGGACAGGGTTTCCTGGGGCCAACGTCCTGACTTTC,CASSLGGTGFPGANVLTF
TRBV30,-,13,TRBJ1-3,large,TGTGCCTGGGGACAGAGCTCTGGAAACACCATATATTTT,CAWGQSSGNTIYF
TRBV28,-,15,TRBJ1-1,-,TGTGCCAGCCAAACGACAGTCCTTGGGAACACTGAAGCTTTCTTT,CASQTTVLGNTEAFF
TRBV11-3,-,14,TRBJ2-5,medium-sized,TGTGCCAGCAGCTTATATGGGACTGAAGAGACCCAGTACTTC,CASSLYGTEETQYF
TRBV28,TRBD2,15,TRBJ2-1,-,TGTGCCAGCAGTTTAGAAGGGAGGGGATACAATGAGCAGTTCTTC,CASSLEGRGYNEQFF
TRBV11-3,-,14,TRBJ1-6,medium-sized,TGTGCCAGCAGCTTCCGGGACGGAAATTCACCCCTCCACTTT,CASSFRDGNSPLHF
TRBV5-1,-,15,TRBJ1-4,-,TGCGCCAGCAGCTTGGTAGGGGCCCGAGATGAAAAACTGTTTTTT,CASSLVGARDEKLFF
TRBV18,TRBD2,15,TRBJ2-1,-,TGTGCCAGCTCACCAGAGCTAGCGGGAGTGAATGAGCAGTTCTTC,CASSPELAGVNEQFF
TRBV6-8,TRBD1,13,TRBJ1-2,few,TGTGCCAGCAGTGGGGACAGGGAAGCTGGCTACACCTTC,CASSGDREAGYTF
TRBV15,TRBD1,14,TRBJ1-4,once,TGTGCCACTGGTGAGGGACAGGGTAATGAAAAACTGTTTTTT,CATGEGQGNEKLFF
TRBV19,-,16,TRBJ1-1,once,TGTGCCAGTAGTATTGGGGCGGGCTTGCTGAACACTGAAGCTTTCTTT,CASSIGAGLLNTEAFF
TRBV19,TRBD2,15,TRBJ2-1,-,TGTGCCAGTAGTACTCCGGGACTAGCGGCTAATGAGCAGTTCTTC,CASSTPGLAANEQFF
TRBV28,TRBD1,17,TRBJ1-1,once,TGTGCCAGCGCCTCGCACAGGGGATCGATTGCGAGTACCGAAGCTTTCTTT,CASASHRGSIASTEAFF
TRBV30,-,15,TRBJ1-3,-,TGTGCCTGGAGTGTACGCCAGAGCTCTGGAAACACCATATATTTT,CAWSVRQSSGNTIYF